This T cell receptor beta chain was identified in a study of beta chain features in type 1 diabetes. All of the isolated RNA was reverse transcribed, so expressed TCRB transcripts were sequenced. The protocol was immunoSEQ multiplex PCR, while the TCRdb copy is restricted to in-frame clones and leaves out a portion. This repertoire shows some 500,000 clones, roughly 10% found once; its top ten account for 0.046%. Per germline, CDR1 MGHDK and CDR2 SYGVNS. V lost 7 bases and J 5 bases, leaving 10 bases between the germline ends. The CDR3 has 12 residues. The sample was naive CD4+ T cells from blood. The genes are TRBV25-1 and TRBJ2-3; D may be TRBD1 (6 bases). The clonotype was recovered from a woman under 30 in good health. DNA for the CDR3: TGTGCCAGCACCCGAGGGGGAGATACGCAGTATTTT. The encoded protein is CASTRGGDTQYF.